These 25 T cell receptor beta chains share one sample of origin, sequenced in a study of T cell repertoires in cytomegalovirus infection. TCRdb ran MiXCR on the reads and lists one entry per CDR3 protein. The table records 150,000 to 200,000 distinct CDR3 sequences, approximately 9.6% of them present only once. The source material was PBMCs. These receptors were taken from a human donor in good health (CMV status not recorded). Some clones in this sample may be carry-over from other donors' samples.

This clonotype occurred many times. The CDR3 protein is CASSFSLSSTDTQYF. The CDR3 bases are TGTGCCAGCAGTTTTTCCCTCTCTAGCACAGATACGCAGTATTTT. The J gene is TRBJ2-3, the V gene TRBV28; unclear D gene. The germline V gene has CDR1 MDHEN and CDR2 SYDVKM. The CDR3 is made up of 15 amino acids. V lost 3 bases, J lost 0 bases, and 10 bases lay in between.

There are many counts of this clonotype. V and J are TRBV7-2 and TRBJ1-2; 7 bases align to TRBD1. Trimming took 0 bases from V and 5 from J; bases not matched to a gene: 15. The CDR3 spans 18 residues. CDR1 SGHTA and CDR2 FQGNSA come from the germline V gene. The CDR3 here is CASSLAPTRQGGLYGYTF. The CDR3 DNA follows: TGTGCCAGCAGCTTAGCGCCCACCCGACAGGGCGGTCTATATGGCTACACCTTC.

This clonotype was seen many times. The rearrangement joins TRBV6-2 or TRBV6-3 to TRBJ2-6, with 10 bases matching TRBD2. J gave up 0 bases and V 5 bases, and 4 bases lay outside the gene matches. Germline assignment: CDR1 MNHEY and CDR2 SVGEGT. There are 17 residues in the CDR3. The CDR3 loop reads CASSAGTSVSGANVLTF. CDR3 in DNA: TGTGCCAGCAGTGCCGGGACTAGCGTCTCTGGGGCCAACGTCCTGACTTTC.

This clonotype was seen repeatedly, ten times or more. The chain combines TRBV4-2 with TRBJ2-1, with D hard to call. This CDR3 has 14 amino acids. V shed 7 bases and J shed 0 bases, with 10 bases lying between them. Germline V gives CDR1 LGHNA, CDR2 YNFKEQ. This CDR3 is CASNRESSYNEQFF. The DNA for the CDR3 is TGTGCCAGCAATAGGGAAAGCTCCTACAATGAGCAGTTCTTC.

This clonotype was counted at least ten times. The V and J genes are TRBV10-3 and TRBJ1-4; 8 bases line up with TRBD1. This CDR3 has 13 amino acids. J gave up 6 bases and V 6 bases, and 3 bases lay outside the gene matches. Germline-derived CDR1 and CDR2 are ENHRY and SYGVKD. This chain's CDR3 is CAISRGLDEKLFF. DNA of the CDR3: TGTGCCATCAGCAGGGGGCTCGATGAAAAACTGTTTTTT.

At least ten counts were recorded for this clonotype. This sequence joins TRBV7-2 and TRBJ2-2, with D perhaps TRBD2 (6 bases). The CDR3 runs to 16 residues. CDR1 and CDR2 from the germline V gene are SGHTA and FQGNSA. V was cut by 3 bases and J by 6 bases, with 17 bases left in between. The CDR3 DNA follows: TGTGCCAGCAGCTTGGCGCCGGGGTTAGCGGCCGGGGAGCTGTTTTTT. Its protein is CASSLAPGLAAGELFF. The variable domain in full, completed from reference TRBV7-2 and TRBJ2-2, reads GAGVSQSPSNKVTEKGKDVELRCDPISGHTALYWYRQSLGQGLEFLIYFQGNSAPDKSGLPSDRFSAERTGGSVSTLTIQRTQQEDSAVYLCASSLAPGLAAGELFFGEGSRLTVL.

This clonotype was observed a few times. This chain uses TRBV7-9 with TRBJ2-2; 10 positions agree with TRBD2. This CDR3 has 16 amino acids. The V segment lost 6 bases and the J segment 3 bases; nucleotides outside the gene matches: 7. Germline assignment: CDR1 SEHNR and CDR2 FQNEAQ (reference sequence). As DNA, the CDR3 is TGTGCCAGCAGGCCGACTAGCGGGTATTACACCGGGGAGCTGTTTTTT. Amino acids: CASRPTSGYYTGELFF. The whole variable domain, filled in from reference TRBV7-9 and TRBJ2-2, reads DTGVSQNPRHKITKRGQNVTFRCDPISEHNRLYWYRQTLGQGPEFLTYFQNEAQLEKSRLLSDRFSAERPKGSFSTLEIQRTEQGDSAMYLCASRPTSGYYTGELFFGEGSRLTVL.

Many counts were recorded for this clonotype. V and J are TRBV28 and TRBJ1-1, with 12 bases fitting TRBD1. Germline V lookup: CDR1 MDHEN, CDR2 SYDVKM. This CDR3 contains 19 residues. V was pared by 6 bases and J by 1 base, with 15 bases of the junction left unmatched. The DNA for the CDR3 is TGTGCCAGCAGGCCCGGGACAGGGGGCTTTTGGGGAAGGAACACTGAAGCTTTCTTT. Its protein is CASRPGTGGFWGRNTEAFF.

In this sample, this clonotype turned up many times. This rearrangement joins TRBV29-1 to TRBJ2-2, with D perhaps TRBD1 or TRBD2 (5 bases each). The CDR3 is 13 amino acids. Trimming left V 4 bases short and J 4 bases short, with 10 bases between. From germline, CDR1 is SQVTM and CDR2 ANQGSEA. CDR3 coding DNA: TGCAGCGTTGGGGGGTGGGGCACCGGGGAGCTGTTTTTT. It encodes CSVGGWGTGELFF.

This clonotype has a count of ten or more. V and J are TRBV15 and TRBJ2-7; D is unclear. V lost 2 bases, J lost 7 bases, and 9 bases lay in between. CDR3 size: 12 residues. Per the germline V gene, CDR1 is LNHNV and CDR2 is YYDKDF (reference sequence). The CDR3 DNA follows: TGTGCCACCAGCAGAACTACCGGGGAGCAGTACTTC. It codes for CATSRTTGEQYF.

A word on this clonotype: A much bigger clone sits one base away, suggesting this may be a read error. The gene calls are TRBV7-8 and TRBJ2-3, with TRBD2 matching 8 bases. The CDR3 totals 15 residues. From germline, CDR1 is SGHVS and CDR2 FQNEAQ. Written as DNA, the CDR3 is TGTGCCACCAGCTTAGTAGCGGGACGCACAGATACGCAGTATTTT. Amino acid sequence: CATSLVAGRTDTQYF.

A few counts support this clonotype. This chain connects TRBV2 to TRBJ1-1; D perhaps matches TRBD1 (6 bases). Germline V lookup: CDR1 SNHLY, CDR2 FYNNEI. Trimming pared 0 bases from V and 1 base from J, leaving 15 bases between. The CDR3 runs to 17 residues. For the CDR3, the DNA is TGTGCCAGCAGTGAAGCTCATCAGGGGAAGAAGAACACTGAAGCTTTCTTT. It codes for CASSEAHQGKKNTEAFF.

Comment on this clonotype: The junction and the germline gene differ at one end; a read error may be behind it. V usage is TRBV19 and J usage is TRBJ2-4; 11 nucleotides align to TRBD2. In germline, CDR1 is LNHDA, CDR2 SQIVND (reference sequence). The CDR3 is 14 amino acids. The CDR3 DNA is TGTGCCAGTAGTATAGGAACTAGCGGGAGTGATCGGTCCTTC. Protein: CASSIGTSGSDRSF.

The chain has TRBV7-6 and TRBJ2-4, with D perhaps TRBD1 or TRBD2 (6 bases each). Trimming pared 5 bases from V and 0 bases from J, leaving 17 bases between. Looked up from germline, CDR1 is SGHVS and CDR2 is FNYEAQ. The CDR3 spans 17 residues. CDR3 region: CASSPQKGGLAKNIQYF. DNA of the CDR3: TGTGCCAGCAGCCCCCAGAAGGGGGGACTAGCCAAAAACATTCAGTACTTC.

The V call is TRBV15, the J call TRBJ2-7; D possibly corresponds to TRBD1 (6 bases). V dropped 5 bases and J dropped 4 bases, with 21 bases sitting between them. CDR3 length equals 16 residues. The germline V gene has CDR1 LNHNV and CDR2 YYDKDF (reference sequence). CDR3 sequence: CATSRKTGQRPYEQYF. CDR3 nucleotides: TGTGCCACCAGCCGAAAGACAGGCCAAAGGCCATACGAGCAGTACTTC. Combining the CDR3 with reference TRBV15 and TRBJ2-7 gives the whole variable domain DAMVIQNPRYQVTQFGKPVTLSCSQTLNHNVMYWYQQKSSQAPKLLFHYYDKDFNNEADTPDNFQSRRPNTSFCFLDIRSPGLGDTAMYLCATSRKTGQRPYEQYFGPGTRLTVT.

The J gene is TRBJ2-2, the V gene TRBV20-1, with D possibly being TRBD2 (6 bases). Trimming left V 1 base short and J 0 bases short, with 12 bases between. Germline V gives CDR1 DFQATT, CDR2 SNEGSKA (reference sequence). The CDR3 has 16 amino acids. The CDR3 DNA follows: TGCAGTGCTAGAGTCTGGGGGACTTCGAACACCGGGGAGCTGTTTTTT. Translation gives CSARVWGTSNTGELFF.

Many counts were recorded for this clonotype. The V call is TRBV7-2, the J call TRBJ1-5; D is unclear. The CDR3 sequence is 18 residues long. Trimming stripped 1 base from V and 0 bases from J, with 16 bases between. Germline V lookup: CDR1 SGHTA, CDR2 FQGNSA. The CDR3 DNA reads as TGTGCCAGCAGCTTAGGACCCCTACACCGGTATAGCAATCAGCCCCAGCATTTT. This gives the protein CASSLGPLHRYSNQPQHF.

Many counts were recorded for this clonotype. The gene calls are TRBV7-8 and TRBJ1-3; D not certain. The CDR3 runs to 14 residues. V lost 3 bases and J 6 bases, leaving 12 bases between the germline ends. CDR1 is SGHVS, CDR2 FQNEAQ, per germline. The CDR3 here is CASSFYGPENTIYF. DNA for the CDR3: TGTGCCAGCAGCTTTTACGGGCCGGAAAACACCATATATTTT.

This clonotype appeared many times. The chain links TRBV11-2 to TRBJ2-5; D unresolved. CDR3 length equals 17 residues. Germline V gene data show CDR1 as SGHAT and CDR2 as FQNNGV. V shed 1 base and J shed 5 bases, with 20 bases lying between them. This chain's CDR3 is CASSLGVGGRGGETQYF. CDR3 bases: TGTGCCAGCAGCTTAGGAGTCGGTGGGCGAGGTGGGGAGACCCAGTACTTC.

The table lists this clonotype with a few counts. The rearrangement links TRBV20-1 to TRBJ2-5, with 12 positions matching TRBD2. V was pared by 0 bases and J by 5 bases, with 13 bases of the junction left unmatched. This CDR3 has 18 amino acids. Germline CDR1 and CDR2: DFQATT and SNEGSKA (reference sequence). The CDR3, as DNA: TGCAGTGCTAGAGATTGGGGGACTAGCGGGCCGGGCGGGGAGACCCAGTACTTC. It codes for CSARDWGTSGPGGETQYF.

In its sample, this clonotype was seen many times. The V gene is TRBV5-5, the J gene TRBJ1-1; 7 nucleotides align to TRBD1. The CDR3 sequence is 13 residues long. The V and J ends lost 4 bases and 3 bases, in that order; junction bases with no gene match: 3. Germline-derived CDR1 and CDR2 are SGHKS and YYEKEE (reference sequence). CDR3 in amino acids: CASSHRGDTEAFF. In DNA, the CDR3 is TGTGCCAGCAGCCACAGGGGCGACACTGAAGCTTTCTTT.

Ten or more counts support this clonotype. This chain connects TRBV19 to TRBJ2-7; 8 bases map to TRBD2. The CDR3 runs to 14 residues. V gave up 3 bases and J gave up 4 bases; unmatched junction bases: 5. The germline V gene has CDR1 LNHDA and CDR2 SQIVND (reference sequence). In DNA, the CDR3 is TGTGCCAGTAGTATCAGCGGGAGTGGTTACGAGCAGTACTTC. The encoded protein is CASSISGSGYEQYF. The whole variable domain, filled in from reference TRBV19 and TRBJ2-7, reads DGGITQSPKYLFRKEGQNVTLSCEQNLNHDAMYWYRQDPGQGLRLIYYSQIVNDFQKGDIAEGYSVSREKKESFPLTVTSAQKNPTAFYLCASSISGSGYEQYFGPGTRLTVT.

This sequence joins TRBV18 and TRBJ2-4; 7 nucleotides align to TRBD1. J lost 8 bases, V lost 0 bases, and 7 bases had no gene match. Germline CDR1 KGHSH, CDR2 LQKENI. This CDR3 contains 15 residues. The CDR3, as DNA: TGTGCCAGCTCACCACCGTGGGACAGTGGAGACATTCAGTACTTC. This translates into CASSPPWDSGDIQYF.

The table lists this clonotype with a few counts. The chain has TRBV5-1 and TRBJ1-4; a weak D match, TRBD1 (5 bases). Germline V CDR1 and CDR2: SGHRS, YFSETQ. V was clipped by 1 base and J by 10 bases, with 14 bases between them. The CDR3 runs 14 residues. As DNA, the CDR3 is TGCGCCAGCAGCTTGACGGGTCCCCAGGGAAAACTGTTTTTT. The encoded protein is CASSLTGPQGKLFF.

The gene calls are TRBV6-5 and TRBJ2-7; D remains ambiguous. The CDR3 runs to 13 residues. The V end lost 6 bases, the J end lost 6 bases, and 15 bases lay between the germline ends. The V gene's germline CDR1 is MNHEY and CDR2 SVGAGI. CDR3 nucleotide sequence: TGTGCCAGCAGAAACCGCCGAGGTTCCGAGCAGTACTTC. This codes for CASRNRRGSEQYF.